Reported below is one T cell receptor beta chain. Preparing the TCRbeta library involved the use of unique molecular identifiers. Each CDR3 protein gets one entry after TCRdb re-called the PCR reads with MiXCR. The table lists fewer than 550,000 distinct CDR3 sequences, around 15% of them singletons. This sample was included in a study of T-cell reconstitution after alpha-beta-depleted transplantation in children. Per germline, CDR1 DFQATT and CDR2 SNEGSKA (reference sequence). The CDR3 runs to 17 residues. Trimming at V came to 0 bases and at J to 1 base, leaving 7 bases not matched to a gene. This chain uses TRBV20-1 with TRBJ2-1; TRBD2 matches at 9 bases. Sequenced here: PBMCs, mostly from graft donor cells, sampled 360 days after TCRalphabeta/CD19-depleted stem cell transplant. This clonotype originated in a boy under three years old who had a stem cell transplant for Wiskott-Aldrich syndrome, so the T cells may come from the graft donor. The CDR3 DNA is TGCAGTGCTAGAGATCAGAGGCTAGCGGGATCCTACAATGAGCAGTTCTTC. Residues: CSARDQRLAGSYNEQFF.